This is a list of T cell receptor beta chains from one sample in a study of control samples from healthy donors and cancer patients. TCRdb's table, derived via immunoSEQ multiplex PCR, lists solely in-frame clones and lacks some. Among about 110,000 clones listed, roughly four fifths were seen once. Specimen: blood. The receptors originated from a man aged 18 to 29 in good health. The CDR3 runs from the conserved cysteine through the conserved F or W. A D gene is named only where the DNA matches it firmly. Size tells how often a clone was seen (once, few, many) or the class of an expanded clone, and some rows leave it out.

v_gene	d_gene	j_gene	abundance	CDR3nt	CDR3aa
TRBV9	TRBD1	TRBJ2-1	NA	TGTGCCAGCAGCGGGGGCCGGGACAGTCGGTACAATGAGCAGTTCTTC	CASSGGRDSRYNEQFF
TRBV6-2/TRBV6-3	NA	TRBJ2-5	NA	TGTGCCAGCAGTAAACAGGGTGGTGGGCAAGAGACCCAGTACTTC	CASSKQGGGQETQYF
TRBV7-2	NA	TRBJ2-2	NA	TGTGCCAGCAGCTCAAGCAGGGGTGACGGGGAGCTGTTTTTT	CASSSSRGDGELFF
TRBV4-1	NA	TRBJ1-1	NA	TGCGCCAGCAGCTACCTCGGATGGAACACTGAAGCTTTCTTT	CASSYLGWNTEAFF
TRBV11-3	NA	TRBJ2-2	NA	TGTGCCAGCAGCTCCAACACCGGGGAGCTGTTTTTT	CASSSNTGELFF
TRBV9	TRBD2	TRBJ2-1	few	TGTGCCAGCAGCGTAGAACTAGCGGGGATCTACAATGAGCAGTTCTTC	CASSVELAGIYNEQFF
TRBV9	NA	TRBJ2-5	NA	TGTGCCAGCAGCCTCGTCGAAAAGACCCAGTACTTC	CASSLVEKTQYF
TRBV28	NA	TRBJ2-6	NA	TGTGCCAGCATCCCGGGACATATCTCTGGGGCCAACGTCCTGACTTTC	CASIPGHISGANVLTF
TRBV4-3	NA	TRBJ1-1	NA	TGCGCCAGCAGCCAAACCGGGCTTAGGACTGAAGCTTTCTTT	CASSQTGLRTEAFF
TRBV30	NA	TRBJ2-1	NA	TGTGCCTGGAGGAGAAACAGGGACAATGAGCAGTTCTTC	CAWRRNRDNEQFF
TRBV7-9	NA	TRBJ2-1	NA	TGTGCCAGCAGCATCGGCCACGGGGGCGATCGCAATGAGCAGTTCTTC	CASSIGHGGDRNEQFF
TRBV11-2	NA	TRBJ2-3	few	TGTGCCAGCAGCCACCTTTCGGCTAGATTTCCGTATTTT	CASSHLSARFPYF
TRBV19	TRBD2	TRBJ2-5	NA	TGTGCCAGTAGTGTGGGACTAGCGCGAACAGAGACCCAGTACTTC	CASSVGLARTETQYF
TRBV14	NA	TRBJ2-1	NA	TGTGCCAGCAGCCAGGCGGGGGCTCGCTACAATGAGCAGTTCTTC	CASSQAGARYNEQFF
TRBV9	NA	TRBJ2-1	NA	TGTGCCAGCAGCGTAGGGGGACAACTGAGCTCCTACAATGAGCAGTTCTTC	CASSVGGQLSSYNEQFF
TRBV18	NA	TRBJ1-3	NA	TGTGCCAGCTCTCGTGACACCCACTCTGGAAACACCATATATTTT	CASSRDTHSGNTIYF
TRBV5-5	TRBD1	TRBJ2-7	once	TGTGCCAGCAGCCACTCGGCACAGGGGGCGTACGAGCAGTACTTC	CASSHSAQGAYEQYF
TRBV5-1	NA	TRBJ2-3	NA	TGCGCCAGCAGCTTGGTGGGGAGAGATACGCAGTATTTT	CASSLVGRDTQYF
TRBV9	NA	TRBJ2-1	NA	TGTGCCAGCAGCTTTACCCTAGGGGGGCCGGCTGATGGGGGAGAGCAGTTCTTC	CASSFTLGGPADGGEQFF
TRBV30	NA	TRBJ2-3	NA	TGTGCCTGGAGTGTCAGAAGGGCAGATACGCAGTATTTT	CAWSVRRADTQYF
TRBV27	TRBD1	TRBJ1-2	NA	TGTGCCAGCAGTTTCAACAGGGGGTATGGCTACACCTTC	CASSFNRGYGYTF
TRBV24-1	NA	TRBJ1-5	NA	TGTGCCACCAGTCCCGGGCTCAATCAGCCCCAGCATTTT	CATSPGLNQPQHF
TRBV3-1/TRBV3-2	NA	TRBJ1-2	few	TGTGCCAGCAGCCCTCTTGGGGCATCCTATGGCTACACCTTC	CASSPLGASYGYTF
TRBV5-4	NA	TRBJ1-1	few	TGTGCCAGCAGCTCCCGAGGAGGGGTCCCCTGGGAAGCTTTCTTT	CASSSRGGVPWEAFF
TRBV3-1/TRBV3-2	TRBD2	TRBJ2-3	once	TGTGCCAGCAGCCAAGAGGTGTGGGCTAGCGGGGGGCCGACAGATACGCAGTATTTT	CASSQEVWASGGPTDTQYF
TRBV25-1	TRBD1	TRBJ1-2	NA	TGTGCCAGCGGAGACAGGGCTTACTATGGCTACACCTTC	CASGDRAYYGYTF
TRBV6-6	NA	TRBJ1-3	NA	TGTGCCAGCAGTCCGCAAGACCCCGTTCCTGGAAACACCATATATTTT	CASSPQDPVPGNTIYF
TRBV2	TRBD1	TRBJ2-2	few	TGTGCCAGCAGGACCTCCCGGGACAGGGGAGGGGGAAACACCGGGGAGCTGTTTTTT	CASRTSRDRGGGNTGELFF
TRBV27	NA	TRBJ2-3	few	TGTGCCAGCAGTTTATGGTACGGGGGGCGCGGGACAGATACGCAGTATTTT	CASSLWYGGRGTDTQYF
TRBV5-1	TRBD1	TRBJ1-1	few	TGCGCCAGCAGCTGGGAACAGGGGGCAAGGACTGAAGCTTTCTTT	CASSWEQGARTEAFF
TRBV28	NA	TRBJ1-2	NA	TGTGCCAGCGTCTCTAACTATGGCTACACCTTC	CASVSNYGYTF
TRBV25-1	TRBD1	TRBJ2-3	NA	TGTGCCAGCAGTGATTCCCAGGGGGACACAGATACGCAGTATTTT	CASSDSQGDTDTQYF
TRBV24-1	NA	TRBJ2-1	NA	TGTGCCACCAGTGATTTAAGCCTGAGTAGGAATGAGCAGTTCTTC	CATSDLSLSRNEQFF
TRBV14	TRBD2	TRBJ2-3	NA	TGTGCCAGCAGTCCAGGGTGGAGCGGGGCTAGCACAGATACGCAGTATTTT	CASSPGWSGASTDTQYF
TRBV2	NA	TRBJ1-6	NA	TGTGCCAGCATAGACTTCCGGAATTCACCCCTCCACTTT	CASIDFRNSPLHF
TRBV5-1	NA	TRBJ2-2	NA	TGCGCCAGCAGACGGGGTACCGGGGAGCTGTTTTTT	CASRRGTGELFF
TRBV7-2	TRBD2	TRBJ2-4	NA	TGTGCCAGCAGCCAACCGGGACTAGCTCGAATCCTGTACTTC	CASSQPGLARILYF
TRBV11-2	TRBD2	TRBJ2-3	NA	TGTGCCAGCAGCCGAACCGGGACTAGCGGCCCCACAGATACGCAGTATTTT	CASSRTGTSGPTDTQYF
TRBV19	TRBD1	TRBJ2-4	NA	TGTGCCAGTAGTCCCGGGACAGTTGTTGAAAACATTCAGTACTTC	CASSPGTVVENIQYF
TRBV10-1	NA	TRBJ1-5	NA	TGCGCCAGCAGTCTGGAGGGTTGGGGGGATAGCAATCAGCCCCAGCATTTT	CASSLEGWGDSNQPQHF
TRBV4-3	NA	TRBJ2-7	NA	TGCGCCAGCAGCCCACAGACAGTGCCGGGCTACGAGCAGTACTTC	CASSPQTVPGYEQYF
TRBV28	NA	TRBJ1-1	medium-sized	TGTGCCAGCAGCCCCCGCGGCGGATGGGGGACTGAAGCTTTCTTT	CASSPRGGWGTEAFF
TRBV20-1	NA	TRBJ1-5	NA	TGCAGTGCTAGTGAACGGGGGTATAGCAATCAGCCCCAGCATTTT	CSASERGYSNQPQHF
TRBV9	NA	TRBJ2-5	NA	TGTGCCAGCAGCGTAGGGGGGCTGCGGGAGACCCAGTACTTC	CASSVGGLRETQYF
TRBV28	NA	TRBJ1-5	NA	TGTGCCAGCAGCCGACGCGGTGGGGGGCCTCAGCCCCAGCATTTT	CASSRRGGGPQPQHF
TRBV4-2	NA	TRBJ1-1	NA	TGTGCCAGCAGCCAAGATGTTTTGAACACTGAAGCTTTCTTT	CASSQDVLNTEAFF
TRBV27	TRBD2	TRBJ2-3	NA	TGTGCCAGCGGGACCGGGGGGGCCATCACAGATACGCAGTATTTT	CASGTGGAITDTQYF
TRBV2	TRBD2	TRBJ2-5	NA	TGTGCCAGCAGTCGACTAGCGGGGGGGCAAGAGACCCAGTACTTC	CASSRLAGGQETQYF
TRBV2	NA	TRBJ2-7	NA	TGTGCCAGCATACCAGGGTGGAGCTCCTACGAGCAGTACTTC	CASIPGWSSYEQYF
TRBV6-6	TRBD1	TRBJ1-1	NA	TGTGCCAGCAGTTCGACAGGGGGCAGAAACACTGAAGCTTTCTTT	CASSSTGGRNTEAFF
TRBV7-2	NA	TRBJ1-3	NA	TGTGCCAGCAGCTTGGACAGCATCTCTGGAAACACCATATATTTT	CASSLDSISGNTIYF
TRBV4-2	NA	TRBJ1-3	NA	TGTGCCAGCAGCCAAGAGAGAGGGGGGCCTGGAAACACCATATATTTT	CASSQERGGPGNTIYF
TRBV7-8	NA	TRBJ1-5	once	TGTGCCAGCAGCTTAGCGGGCAGGGGCAATCAGCCCCAGCATTTT	CASSLAGRGNQPQHF
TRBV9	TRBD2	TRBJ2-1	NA	TGTGCCAGCAGCGCCGGGACTAGCTTTGGTGAGCAGTTCTTC	CASSAGTSFGEQFF
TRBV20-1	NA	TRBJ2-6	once	TGCAGTGCTAGTAATCTCCGGGACCGATCCCTCTCTGGGGCCAACGTCCTGACTTTC	CSASNLRDRSLSGANVLTF
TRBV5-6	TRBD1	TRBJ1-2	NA	TGTGCCAGCACCCTGGCAGACAGGGGATATGGCTACACCTTC	CASTLADRGYGYTF
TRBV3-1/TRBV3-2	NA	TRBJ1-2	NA	TGTGCCAGCAGCCACGCCTTCACGGAGGGCTACACCTTC	CASSHAFTEGYTF